This is a list of T cell receptor delta chains from one sample in a study of Vδ1+ human thymocytes. TCRdb repeated clone calling on the multiplex PCR reads with CATT. This table holds tens of thousands of delta-chain clones, over 13% found once. The sample comprised Vdelta1+ gamma-delta thymocytes from the thymus. These receptors were obtained from a girl less than two years old who had congenital heart surgery. CDR3s include the opening cysteine and the closing phenylalanine or tryptophan. D genes are given only for firm matches. Size tells how often a clone was seen (once, few, many) or the class of an expanded clone, and some rows leave it out.

length: 20; V: TRDV1; D: TRDD3; size: .; J: TRDJ1; DNA: TGTGCTCTTGGGGAACTCCTCCTAGATCTGGGGGATACACGAACCGATAAACTCATCTTT; CDR3: CALGELLLDLGDTRTDKLIF
length: 18; V: TRDV1; D: .; size: few; J: TRDJ1; DNA: TGTGCTCTTGGGGAACTGGTGGCATATGGCCCCTACACCGATAAACTCATCTTT; CDR3: CALGELVAYGPYTDKLIF
length: 15; V: TRDV1; D: .; size: .; J: TRDJ1; DNA: TGTGCTCTTGGGGACCTCCGCGGAGCGACCGATAAACTCATCTTT; CDR3: CALGDLRGATDKLIF
length: 16; V: TRDV1; D: TRDD3; size: few; J: TRDJ1; DNA: TGTGCTCTTGGGGAGCATACTGGGGTACTGGGGGATAAACTCATCTTT; CDR3: CALGEHTGVLGDKLIF
length: 20; V: TRDV1; D: TRDD3; size: few; J: TRDJ1; DNA: TGTGCTCTTGGGGATAAGGAGTACTGGGGGAAGACCCCTAAGATCGATAAACTCATCTTT; CDR3: CALGDKEYWGKTPKIDKLIF
length: 27; V: TRDV1; D: TRDD3; size: .; J: TRDJ1; DNA: TGTGCTCTTGGGGAACTAAGTCCTACGTTATTGTACTGGGGGATAACGCCAGTGGGTGGGGACACCGATAAACTCATCTTT; CDR3: CALGELSPTLLYWGITPVGGDTDKLIF
length: 18; V: TRDV1; D: TRDD3; size: .; J: TRDJ1; DNA: TGTGCTCTTGGGGAACCTTTCCTACTGGGGGATACGGTCGATAAACTCATCTTT; CDR3: CALGEPFLLGDTVDKLIF
length: 17; V: TRDV3; D: TRDD2; size: .; J: TRDJ1; DNA: TGTGCCACCAGAACATTACGACACCTTCCTACTGGGGTTAAACTCATCTTT; CDR3: CATRTLRHLPTGVKLIF
length: 20; V: TRDV1; D: TRDD2; size: few; J: TRDJ1; DNA: TGTGCTCTTGGGACCGAAGGCCTTCCTACTCCCTGCTACTCCACCGATAAACTCATCTTT; CDR3: CALGTEGLPTPCYSTDKLIF
length: 23; V: TRDV1; D: TRDD3; size: .; J: TRDJ1; DNA: TGTGCTCTTGGGGAACAAGGGGAGTCTCGCCTCCGTTGTACTGGGGGACTTACCGATAAACTCATCTTT; CDR3: CALGEQGESRLRCTGGLTDKLIF
length: 20; V: TRDV2; D: TRDD3; size: few; J: TRDJ1; DNA: TGTGCCTGTGACACCCCGCTGGGGGGGGATAAAGGCGAGTACACCGATAAACTCATCTTT; CDR3: CACDTPLGGDKGEYTDKLIF
length: 20; V: TRDV1; D: TRDD3; size: .; J: TRDJ1; DNA: TGTGCTCTTGGGGAACTCTCCTTACTGGGGGATACGGAGTACACCGATAAACTCATCTTT; CDR3: CALGELSLLGDTEYTDKLIF
length: 16; V: TRDV1; D: TRDD3; size: few; J: TRDJ1; DNA: TGTGCTCTTGGGGGAAGTGGGGGATCCGACACCGATAAACTCATCTTT; CDR3: CALGGSGGSDTDKLIF
length: 22; V: TRDV1; D: TRDD3; size: .; J: TRDJ1; DNA: TGTGCTCTTGGGGAACTCTGGGCTCCTACCCGTACTGGGGGGCTGTACACCGATAAACTCATCTTT; CDR3: CALGELWAPTRTGGLYTDKLIF
length: 19; V: TRDV1; D: TRDD3; size: .; J: TRDJ1; DNA: TGTGCTCTTGGAGAACTAGCCTGGGGGATAGCGAGCCACACCGATAAACTCATCTTT; CDR3: CALGELAWGIASHTDKLIF
length: 23; V: TRDV1; D: TRDD3; size: few; J: TRDJ1; DNA: TGTGCTCTTGGGGAACTAGTGGCTCTCCTACAATCCCTGGGGGACTCTTACACCGATAAACTCATCTTT; CDR3: CALGELVALLQSLGDSYTDKLIF
length: 22; V: TRDV1; D: .; size: .; J: TRDJ1; DNA: TGTGCTCTTGGGGAACTAGTAGTCCTTCCTACGGCTGGGGGATCGTACACCGATAAACTCATCTTT; CDR3: CALGELVVLPTAGGSYTDKLIF
length: 15; V: TRDV1; D: .; size: .; J: TRDJ1; DNA: TGTGCTCTTGGGGAACTAGGTACTTCGCTGCCTAAACTCATCTTT; CDR3: CALGELGTSLPKLIF
length: 18; V: TRDV1; D: .; size: .; J: TRDJ1; DNA: TGTGCTCTTGGGAACCCCCCTTTCGAGGGCACGTACACCGATAAACTCATCTTT; CDR3: CALGNPPFEGTYTDKLIF
length: 23; V: TRAV29/DV5; D: TRDD3; size: .; J: TRDJ1; DNA: TGTGCAGCAAGTGCCTCCCACATAGACCCTGGGGGGCCTCGACCCTTGTACACCGATAAACTCATCTTT; CDR3: CAASASHIDPGGPRPLYTDKLIF
length: 21; V: TRDV1; D: TRDD3; size: few; J: TRDJ1; DNA: TGTGCTCTTGGGACTCCAGGGCCTTTCCACTGGGGGGATAAGTGGGTTGATAAACTCATCTTT; CDR3: CALGTPGPFHWGDKWVDKLIF
length: 17; V: TRDV1; D: TRDD2; size: .; J: TRDJ1; DNA: TGTGCTCTTGGGGGAACTTCCTACGTGTACTGGGACAATAAACTCATCTTT; CDR3: CALGGTSYVYWDNKLIF
length: 18; V: TRDV1; D: .; size: .; J: TRDJ1; DNA: TGTGCTCTTGGGGAACCAGGGATCCACAGGACAATGTCCGATAAACTCATCTTT; CDR3: CALGEPGIHRTMSDKLIF
length: 19; V: TRDV1; D: TRDD3; size: .; J: TRDJ1; DNA: TGTGCTCTTGGGGAACCCCCACATAAAGGGGGATACCTGACCGATAAACTCATCTTT; CDR3: CALGEPPHKGGYLTDKLIF
length: 21; V: TRDV1; D: .; size: few; J: TRDJ1; DNA: TGTGCTCTTGGGGACGAGCCAAACATCCCTTCCATATACACGGACACCGATAAACTCATCTTT; CDR3: CALGDEPNIPSIYTDTDKLIF
length: 14; V: TRDV1; D: .; size: few; J: TRDJ1; DNA: TGTGCTCTTGGGGATAACCCCCCCCTTGTTAAACTCATCTTT; CDR3: CALGDNPPLVKLIF
length: 16; V: TRDV2; D: TRDD3; size: many; J: TRDJ1; DNA: TGTGCCTGTGTCCCCTGGGGGATACTCGGCACCGATAAACTCATCTTT; CDR3: CACVPWGILGTDKLIF
length: 17; V: TRDV1; D: TRDD3; size: .; J: TRDJ1; DNA: TGTGCTCTTGGGGCGGCATTCAAGGGAGCTGGGGGGGCTAAACTCATCTTT; CDR3: CALGAAFKGAGGAKLIF
length: 21; V: TRDV2; D: TRDD3; size: few; J: TRDJ1; DNA: TGTGCCTGTGACACCGGTAAAGAACCCTGGGGGAAAGCGGGGTACACCGATAAACTCATCTTT; CDR3: CACDTGKEPWGKAGYTDKLIF
length: 19; V: TRDV2; D: TRDD3; size: few; J: TRDJ1; DNA: TGTGCCTGTGACACCCCCGTGGTGGGGGATAGAGCGCGGACCGATAAACCCATCTTT; CDR3: CACDTPVVGDRARTDKPIF
length: 18; V: TRDV1; D: TRDD3; size: .; J: TRDJ1; DNA: TGTGCTCTTGGGGAACTAGGGGGGGATACACGACACACCGATAAACTCATCTTT; CDR3: CALGELGGDTRHTDKLIF
length: 22; V: TRDV1; D: TRDD3; size: few; J: TRDJ1; DNA: TGTGCTCTTGGGGAACCTCCGTTGACCCCCTTTGGGGGATTGGCCCACACCGATAAACTCATCTTT; CDR3: CALGEPPLTPFGGLAHTDKLIF